This TCR beta chain was recorded in a study of post-analysis software for immune sequencing data. Whole-study findings and limits: When patients were compared with controls, roughly five TRBV segments were more frequent, TRBV5-6, TRBV5-1 and TRBV20-1 among them. Batch-mates among the samples co-clustered strongly by F measure.

Unique molecular identifiers were built into the TCR beta cDNA libraries. Input populations of roughly 0.85 to 11 million T cells gave rise to some 500,000 cDNA molecules. TCRdb redid the calling of the PCR reads with MiXCR, one entry per CDR3 protein. The sample comprises about 160,000 distinct CDR3 sequences, 35% to 40% of which are singletons, and 25% to 35% rests with the top ten. There are 12 residues in the CDR3. Germline CDR1 and CDR2: MDHEN and SYDVKM. V was clipped by 6 bases and J by 5 bases, with 10 bases between them. With regard to this clonotype: What it binds is not known.

The rearrangement uses TRBV28 and TRBJ2-5; D perhaps matches TRBD1 (7 bases). The sequences come from blood, collected after autologous hematopoietic stem cell transplantation. This sequence was found in a girl aged 5-17 years with multiple sclerosis. In nucleotides, the CDR3 is TGTGCCAGCAGACAGGGGAGGGAGACCCAGTACTTC. It yields the protein CASRQGRETQYF. Supplemented by reference TRBV28 and TRBJ2-5, the full variable domain reads DVKVTQSSRYLVKRTGEKVFLECVQDMDHENMFWYRQDPGLGLRLIYFSYDVKMKEKGDIPEGYSVSREKKERFSLILESASTNQTSMYLCASRQGRETQYFGPGTRLLVL.